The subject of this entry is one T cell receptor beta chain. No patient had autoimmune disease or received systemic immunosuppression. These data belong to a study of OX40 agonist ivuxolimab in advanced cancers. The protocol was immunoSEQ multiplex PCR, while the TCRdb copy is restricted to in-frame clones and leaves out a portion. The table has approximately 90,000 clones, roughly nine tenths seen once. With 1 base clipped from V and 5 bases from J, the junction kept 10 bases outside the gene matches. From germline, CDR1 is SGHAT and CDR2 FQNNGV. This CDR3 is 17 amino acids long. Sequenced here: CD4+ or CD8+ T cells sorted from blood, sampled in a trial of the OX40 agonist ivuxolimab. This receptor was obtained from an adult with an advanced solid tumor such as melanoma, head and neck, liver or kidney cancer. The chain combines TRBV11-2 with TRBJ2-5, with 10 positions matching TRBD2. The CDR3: CASSLGVLAGTMETQYF. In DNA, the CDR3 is TGTGCCAGCAGCTTAGGGGTACTAGCGGGAACGATGGAGACCCAGTACTTC.